A single sample is the source of the 22 T cell receptor beta chains below, sequenced in a study of blood T cell repertoires in COVID-19. Method: immunoSEQ multiplex PCR; TCRdb's copy keeps in-frame clones and lacks some. This table holds some 160,000 clones, around 90% found once. The sequenced sample was peripheral blood. These TCRs come from a man aged 18-30 years with COVID-19, enrolled during active disease.

This clone came up once. The V gene is TRBV5-1, the J gene TRBJ2-5; TRBD1 might be the D (5 bases). The CDR3 spans 13 residues. V lost 1 base to trimming and J lost 4 bases, with 8 bases between them. CDR1 and CDR2 (germline): SGHRS, YFSETQ. Here the CDR3 DNA reads TGCGCCAGCAGCTTGAGGGGTGGAGAGACCCAGTACTTC. The encoded protein is CASSLRGGETQYF.

The CDR3 DNA reads as TGTGCCAGCAGCTTAGTGACTAGCGGGAGGGCCCAGCAGTTCTTC. As protein: CASSLVTSGRAQQFF. The chain joins TRBV11-3 to TRBJ2-1, with 14 positions matching TRBD2. The CDR3 contains 15 residues. Trimming removed 1 base from V and 11 bases from J; junction bases left unmatched: 4. The germline V gene has CDR1 SGHNT and CDR2 YENEEA.

The chain links TRBV7-9 to TRBJ2-1; possible D gene TRBD2, 6 bases. Trimming took off 5 bases at V and 6 bases at J, with 29 bases between the two ends. This CDR3 spans 19 amino acids. CDR1 SEHNR and CDR2 FQNEAQ come from the germline V gene (reference sequence). CDR3 DNA sequence: TGTGCCAGCAGCGCTTGGCGGAGGGCCATGGATGAGAGGGGCAATGAGCAGTTCTTC. Translated: CASSAWRRAMDERGNEQFF.

The chain couples TRBV3-1 (or the pseudogene TRBV3-2) to TRBJ2-5; 8 bases map to TRBD2. V was clipped by 1 base and J by 5 bases; unmatched bases: 3. Germline CDR1 LGHDT, CDR2 YNNKEL (reference sequence). CDR3 length equals 14 residues. Here the CDR3 reads CASSQVGRVETQYF. CDR3 nucleotides: TGTGCCAGCAGCCAAGTCGGGAGGGTGGAGACCCAGTACTTC.

This clone appeared a single time. This chain's CDR3 is CASSAWTGRHTDTQYF. As DNA, the CDR3 is TGTGCCAGCAGCGCATGGACAGGGCGCCACACAGATACGCAGTATTTT. The chain uses TRBV9 and TRBJ2-3, with 8 positions matching TRBD1. Germline V gene data show CDR1 as SGDLS and CDR2 as YYNGEE. The CDR3 length is 16 residues. The J segment lost 2 bases and the V segment lost 3 bases, leaving 8 bases of the junction unmatched. Based on the CDR3 plus reference TRBV9 and TRBJ2-3, the full variable domain is DSGVTQTPKHLITATGQRVTLRCSPRSGDLSVYWYQQSLDQGLQFLIQYYNGEERAKGNILERFSAQQFPDLHSELNLSSLELGDSALYFCASSAWTGRHTDTQYFGPGTRLTVL.

The V gene is TRBV29-1, the J gene TRBJ1-3; 10 nucleotides line up with TRBD1. Germline CDR1 reads SQVTM; CDR2 reads ANQGSEA. The V and J ends lost 6 bases and 0 bases, in that order; junction bases with no gene match: 8. The CDR3 has 16 amino acids. As DNA, the CDR3 is TGCAGCGTCTATGGGACAGGGGACCTCTCTGGAAACACCATATATTTT. Protein: CSVYGTGDLSGNTIYF.

This clone was detected only once. The rearrangement joins TRBV29-1 to TRBJ1-6; D perhaps matches TRBD1 (6 bases). CDR1 is SQVTM and CDR2 is ANQGSEA in the germline V gene. V lost 1 base, J lost 7 bases, and 8 bases lay in between. The CDR3 is 13 amino acids. DNA for the CDR3: TGCAGCGTTGAAGTAGGGGGAAATTCACCCCTCCACTTT. Its protein is CSVEVGGNSPLHF.

The chain has TRBV3-1 (or the pseudogene TRBV3-2) and TRBJ1-5; D unclear. V was clipped by 3 bases and J by 7 bases, with 13 bases between them. From germline, CDR1 is LGHDT and CDR2 YNNKEL (reference sequence). This CDR3 spans 14 amino acids. CDR3 sequence: CASSHGQREQPQHF. CDR3 DNA sequence: TGTGCCAGCAGCCACGGTCAGAGGGAGCAGCCCCAGCATTTT.

V usage is TRBV4-1 and J usage is TRBJ2-7; 8 bases match TRBD2. CDR1 is MGHRA, CDR2 YSYEKL, per germline. After removal of 0 bases from V and 2 bases from J, the junction contained 6 bases not matched to a gene. The CDR3 runs 16 residues. Here the CDR3 DNA reads TGCGCCAGCAGCCAAGACCCCGGGAGGGGAGCCTACGAGCAGTACTTC. Residues: CASSQDPGRGAYEQYF.

The V call is TRBV12-3 or TRBV12-4, the J call TRBJ1-1; D is uncertain. Trimming took 3 bases from V and 8 from J, leaving 7 bases between them. The CDR3 extends over 11 amino acids. The CDR3 region has the DNA TGTGCCAGCAGTTTTCCTTCCGAAGCTTTCTTT. This sequence encodes CASSFPSEAFF.

The chain combines TRBV4-2 with TRBJ1-1, with TRBD1 matching over 10 bases. V lost 3 bases to trimming and J lost 5 bases; unmatched junction nucleotides: 15. Germline-derived CDR1 and CDR2 are LGHNA and YNFKEQ. This CDR3 spans 18 amino acids. CDR3 sequence (DNA): TGTGCCAGCAGCCACCCCTGGGACCGGGGACAGGGGAGGACTGAAGCTTTCTTT. It yields the protein CASSHPWDRGQGRTEAFF.

The chain uses TRBV27 and TRBJ2-7; D remains ambiguous. CDR1 and CDR2 from the germline V gene are MNHEY and SMNVEV (reference sequence). The CDR3 sequence is 14 residues long. Trimming stripped 5 bases from V and 1 base from J, with 12 bases between. The CDR3 loop is CASSAFSTSYEQYF. For the CDR3, the DNA is TGTGCCAGCAGTGCTTTCTCCACATCCTACGAGCAGTACTTC.

This chain connects TRBV25-1 to TRBJ1-6; 9 bases match TRBD1. CDR1 and CDR2 from the germline V gene are MGHDK and SYGVNS. This CDR3 region has 17 residues. V gave up 1 base and J gave up 6 bases; unmatched junction bases: 7. CDR3: CASSESVGTGSNSPLHF. DNA of the CDR3: TGTGCCAGCAGTGAATCGGTGGGGACAGGGAGTAATTCACCCCTCCACTTT.

The chain joins TRBV11-2 to TRBJ2-1, with a tentative D call TRBD2 (6 bases). The germline CDR1 and CDR2 sequences are SGHAT and FQNNGV. The CDR3 is made up of 12 amino acids. V shed 5 bases and J shed 14 bases, with 16 bases lying between them. The CDR3 sequence: CASSAGGSEKFF. CDR3 nucleotides: TGTGCCAGCAGCGCCGGGGGTAGCGAAAAGTTCTTC.

J is TRBJ2-2 and V is TRBV7-3; 8 nucleotides line up with TRBD2. Germline CDR1 is SGHTA and CDR2 is FQGTGA. The CDR3 runs to 16 residues. Unmatched junction bases numbered 2, after V lost 2 bases and J lost 0 bases. The CDR3 DNA sequence: TGTGCCAGCAGCTTAGCGGGAGGCTCGAACACCGGGGAGCTGTTTTTT. Amino acid sequence: CASSLAGGSNTGELFF.

The chain uses TRBV7-2 and TRBJ1-1; no definite D call. The CDR3 is made up of 15 amino acids. The ends were cut back, 2 bases at V and 6 bases at J, with 16 bases in the middle. Germline CDR1 and CDR2: SGHTA and FQGNSA. DNA of the CDR3: TGTGCCAGCAGCTTAATGACTTCTGCGAGAGCTGAAGCTTTCTTT. Encoded protein: CASSLMTSARAEAFF.

This chain connects TRBV19 to TRBJ2-7; D possibly corresponds to TRBD2 (6 bases). The CDR3 consists of 15 residues. V was trimmed by 3 bases and J by 4 bases, leaving 16 bases between them. Germline values: CDR1 LNHDA, CDR2 SQIVND (reference sequence). CDR3 nucleotide sequence: TGTGCCAGTAGTATCGCGCTAGCGCGGAAGTACGAGCAGTACTTC. It translates to CASSIALARKYEQYF.

CDR3 bases: TGTGCCAGCAGCTCGTCCTTAGCCTTCTCCTACAATGAGCAGTTCTTC. Protein sequence: CASSSSLAFSYNEQFF. The chain employs TRBV7-2 and TRBJ2-1, with D unclear. Per germline, CDR1 SGHTA and CDR2 FQGNSA. This CDR3 spans 16 amino acids. The ends were cut back, 4 bases at V and 0 bases at J, with 13 bases in the middle.

CDR3 in amino acids: CASTPGQGAQPQHF. The CDR3 region has the DNA TGTGCCAGCACCCCGGGACAGGGGGCTCAGCCCCAGCATTTT. This sequence joins TRBV28 and TRBJ1-5; 12 bases align to TRBD1. The junction had 4 bases not matched to a gene; V was cut back by 7 bases and J by 6 bases. The germline V gene encodes CDR1 MDHEN and CDR2 SYDVKM. This CDR3 is 14 amino acids long.

This clone was detected only once. J is TRBJ2-1 and V is TRBV24-1, with 7 bases identical to TRBD1. Germline V lookup: CDR1 KGHDR, CDR2 SFDVKD. The CDR3 is 14 residues long. V was clipped by 4 bases and J by 4 bases; unmatched bases: 3. The CDR3 here is CATSDRDRYNEQFF. CDR3 DNA sequence: TGTGCCACCAGTGACAGGGACAGATACAATGAGCAGTTCTTC.

This clone was detected only once. V is TRBV4-1 and J is TRBJ1-2, with a weak D call TRBD1 (5 bases). The germline V gene encodes CDR1 MGHRA and CDR2 YSYEKL. The CDR3 is made up of 16 amino acids. The V end was cut by 0 bases, the J end by 3 bases, with 14 bases between. The CDR3 here is CASSQDQTARYYGYTF. In DNA, the CDR3 is TGCGCCAGCAGCCAAGATCAGACAGCCAGATACTATGGCTACACCTTC.

The chain combines TRBV27 with TRBJ2-1, with a tentative D call TRBD2 (5 bases). CDR1 and CDR2 (germline): MNHEY, SMNVEV (reference sequence). The CDR3 extends over 13 amino acids. CDR3 nucleotide sequence: TGTGCTTCTGCGGGTCCCGGCTACAATGAGCAGTTCTTC. Protein sequence: CASAGPGYNEQFF.